The next 32 T cell receptor beta chains were all read from a single sample in a study of blood T cell repertoires in COVID-19. TCRdb's copy holds only in-frame clones and misses some; the assay was immunoSEQ multiplex PCR. This table holds some 220,000 clones, 80% found once. What was sequenced was peripheral blood. All receptors come from a human donor in a cohort sampled during active COVID-19.

The chain carries TRBV28 and TRBJ2-5; TRBD2 matches 7 bases. The junction had 8 bases not matched to a gene; V was cut back by 7 bases and J by 0 bases. The CDR3 sequence is 15 residues long. Germline V gives CDR1 MDHEN, CDR2 SYDVKM. The CDR3 reads CASTGTNMHQETQYF. The CDR3 nucleotides read TGTGCCAGCACAGGGACTAACATGCACCAAGAGACCCAGTACTTC.

The rearrangement uses TRBV7-9 and TRBJ2-1; 9 bases are a match to TRBD2. The CDR3 is 15 residues long. J lost 7 bases, V lost 6 bases, and 10 bases had no gene match. Germline loops: CDR1 SEHNR, CDR2 FQNEAQ (reference sequence). CDR3 residues: CASSSFAGGRNEQFF. DNA of the CDR3: TGTGCCAGCAGTTCCTTCGCGGGGGGGCGTAATGAGCAGTTCTTC.

This sequence joins TRBV21-1 and TRBJ2-7; whether TRBD2, the table's D call, matches the DNA was not checked. TRBV21-1 is deemed a pseudogene. This CDR3 is 14 amino acids long. The CDR3, as DNA: TGTGCCAGCACCCAAAGCGGGACAAACTACGAGCAGTACTTC. It specifies CASTQSGTNYEQYF.

This clone was detected once. This chain links TRBV6-6 with TRBJ1-2, with TRBD1 identical over 9 bases. There are 14 residues in the CDR3. Germline V lookup: CDR1 MNHNY, CDR2 SVGAGI (reference sequence). With 6 bases clipped from V and 2 bases from J, the junction kept 4 bases outside the gene matches. CDR3 bases: TGTGCCAGCAGGAGGGACAGGGAAAACTATGGCTACACCTTC. Translated, it gives CASRRDRENYGYTF.

The rearrangement joins TRBV4-2 to TRBJ2-4, with D unclear. The CDR3 contains 15 residues. With 3 bases removed from V and 1 base from J, the gap between germline ends came to 10 bases. Germline CDR1 and CDR2: LGHNA and YNFKEQ. CDR3 in DNA: TGTGCCAGCAGCCAGAGCGCTCGTGCCAAAAACATTCAGTACTTC. Its translation is CASSQSARAKNIQYF.

The V gene is TRBV12-3 or TRBV12-4, the J gene TRBJ2-1; the D gene is possibly TRBD1 (6 bases). V lost 6 bases to trimming and J lost 4 bases, with 10 bases between them. The CDR3 runs 13 residues. The CDR3 reads CASRPGTYNEQFF. The CDR3 bases are TGTGCCAGCAGACCCGGGACATACAATGAGCAGTTCTTC.

The rearrangement uses TRBV30 and TRBJ2-7; D might be TRBD1 (6 bases). This CDR3 is built from 14 residues. V was pared by 2 bases and J by 2 bases, with 13 bases between. Per the germline V gene, CDR1 is GTSNPN and CDR2 is SVGIG (reference sequence). The CDR3 reads CAWSTLQGAYEQYF. In DNA form, the CDR3 reads TGTGCCTGGAGTACCCTACAGGGTGCCTACGAGCAGTACTTC. The full variable domain, in which reference TRBV30 and TRBJ2-7 provide the parts outside the CDR3, is SQTIHQWPATLVQPVGSPLSLECTVEGTSNPNLYWYRQAAGRGLQLLFYSVGIGQISSEVPQNLSASRPQDRQFILSSKKLLLSDSGFYLCAWSTLQGAYEQYFGPGTRLTVT.

The gene calls are TRBV21-1 and TRBJ1-1; the table's D gene call, TRBD1, was not cross checked with the DNA. TRBV21-1 is flagged as a pseudogene. The CDR3 contains 13 residues. CDR3: CASQGQGATEAFF. The CDR3 DNA reads as TGTGCCAGCCAAGGGCAGGGGGCGACTGAAGCTTTCTTT.

CDR3 sequence reads: CASSPGERGELFF. As DNA, the CDR3 is TGTGCCAGCAGCCCTGGTGAGCGCGGGGAACTGTTTTTT. The V call is TRBV11-2, the J call TRBJ1-4; D call uncertain. This CDR3 is 13 amino acids long. From germline, CDR1 is SGHAT and CDR2 FQNNGV. V shed 5 bases and J shed 12 bases, with 16 bases lying between them. Drawing the rest from reference TRBV11-2 and TRBJ1-4, the complete variable domain is EAGVAQSPRYKIIEKRQSVAFWCNPISGHATLYWYQQILGQGPKLLIQFQNNGVVDDSQLPKDRFSAERLKGVDSTLKIQPAKLEDSAVYLCASSPGERGELFFGSGTQLSVL.

The V call is TRBV28, the J call TRBJ1-1; 8 bases are a match to TRBD1. Germline CDR1 reads MDHEN; CDR2 reads SYDVKM. J lost 3 bases, V lost 3 bases, and 15 bases had no gene match. CDR3 length equals 18 residues. The CDR3 region has the DNA TGTGCCAGCAGTTTGACCACGACAGGGGTCGGGATGGACACTGAAGCTTTCTTT. It encodes CASSLTTTGVGMDTEAFF.

The chain combines TRBV19 with TRBJ1-2; D gene unclear. Trimming pared 3 bases from V and 3 bases from J, leaving 5 bases between. This CDR3 comprises 12 residues. In germline, CDR1 is LNHDA, CDR2 SQIVND (reference sequence). The CDR3 DNA sequence: TGTGCCAGTAGTATCCGGGACTATGGCTACACCTTC. Translating gives CASSIRDYGYTF.

The V gene is TRBV25-1, the J gene TRBJ1-2; D gene uncertain. The CDR3 spans 16 residues. CDR1 MGHDK and CDR2 SYGVNS come from the germline V gene. Trimming cost V 3 bases and J 2 bases, with 16 bases left between them. The CDR3 DNA sequence: TGTGCCAGCAGTGACCCCTCAGGAGGGCACAACTATGGCTACACCTTC. Translating it yields CASSDPSGGHNYGYTF.

CDR3 sequence reads: CSVEVQIGDTEAFF. As DNA, the CDR3 is TGCAGCGTTGAAGTCCAGATTGGAGACACTGAAGCTTTCTTT. This rearrangement joins TRBV29-1 to TRBJ1-1; D unclear. Trimming took off 1 base at V and 3 bases at J, with 12 bases between the two ends. CDR1 is SQVTM and CDR2 is ANQGSEA in the germline V gene. The CDR3 is 14 residues long.

This clone was detected once. This rearrangement joins TRBV28 to TRBJ2-7; 11 bases map to TRBD1. The CDR3 spans 13 residues. The germline gives CDR1 MDHEN, CDR2 SYDVKM. J gave up 4 bases and V 8 bases, and 4 bases lay outside the gene matches. CDR3 DNA: TGTGCCAGCGCCGGGACAGGGGGATACGAGCAGTACTTC. This encodes CASAGTGGYEQYF.

V and J are TRBV24-1 and TRBJ2-2; D may be TRBD1 (7 bases). Between the trimmed V and J ends, which lost 5 bases and 7 bases, there was a span of 16 bases. The CDR3 loop spans 15 amino acids. Germline values: CDR1 KGHDR, CDR2 SFDVKD. The CDR3 sequence: CATSGVAGGIGELFF. As DNA, the CDR3 is TGTGCCACCAGTGGGGTCGCAGGGGGGATCGGGGAGCTGTTTTTT.

The chain has TRBV28 and TRBJ2-1; TRBD2 matches 7 bases. The V gene's germline CDR1 is MDHEN and CDR2 SYDVKM. The J segment lost 7 bases and the V segment lost 11 bases, leaving 14 bases of the junction unmatched. The CDR3 has 14 amino acids. The CDR3 DNA is TGTGCCGTCGGTGGGGCGGGAGAGGGAAATGAGCAGTTCTTC. Protein product: CAVGGAGEGNEQFF. Drawing the rest from reference TRBV28 and TRBJ2-1, the complete variable domain is DVKVTQSSRYLVKRTGEKVFLECVQDMDHENMFWYRQDPGLGLRLIYFSYDVKMKEKGDIPEGYSVSREKKERFSLILESASTNQTSMYLCAVGGAGEGNEQFFGPGTRLTVL.

In its sample, this clone was seen a few times. CDR3 amino acids: CASRPIRVFDEQFF. CDR3 nucleotides: TGTGCCAGCAGACCAATTAGAGTATTCGATGAGCAGTTCTTC. This chain connects TRBV7-9 to TRBJ2-1; unclear D gene. Trimming took off 6 bases at V and 8 bases at J, with 17 bases between the two ends. The germline CDR1 and CDR2 sequences are SEHNR and FQNEAQ (reference sequence). The CDR3 loop spans 14 amino acids.

The chain carries TRBV9 and TRBJ1-3; 8 bases match TRBD1. Germline values: CDR1 SGDLS, CDR2 YYNGEE. This CDR3 region has 15 residues. V lost 4 bases and J lost 8; bases outside the gene matches: 11. In DNA, the CDR3 is TGTGCCAGCAGCTCAACCGGGACAGGTCGACACACCATATATTTT. Encoded protein: CASSSTGTGRHTIYF.

The chain links TRBV10-3 to TRBJ1-5, with 10 bases aligning to TRBD1. The V segment lost 10 bases and the J segment 1 base; nucleotides outside the gene matches: 4. The germline V gene encodes CDR1 ENHRY and CDR2 SYGVKD. CDR3 length: 14 residues. The CDR3 is CATRQGASNQPQHF. The CDR3 nucleotides are TGTGCCACACGACAGGGGGCGAGCAATCAGCCCCAGCATTTT.

CDR3 sequence: CASSYSRRRENYGYTF. The DNA of the CDR3 is TGTGCCAGCAGTTACTCGAGACGGCGGGAGAACTATGGCTACACCTTC. This chain connects TRBV6-2 or TRBV6-3 to TRBJ1-2; no definite D call. Trimming left V 0 bases short and J 2 bases short, with 13 bases between. CDR1 MNHEY and CDR2 SVGEGT come from the germline V gene. This CDR3 is 16 amino acids long.

This chain joins TRBV27 and TRBJ1-4; 9 bases are shared with TRBD1. The germline gives CDR1 MNHEY, CDR2 SMNVEV (reference sequence). J lost 4 bases, V lost 4 bases, and 4 bases had no gene match. The CDR3 sequence is 15 residues long. The DNA of the CDR3 is TGTGCCAGCAGTTCACAGGGGGCCCTTAATGAAAAACTGTTTTTT. Translating gives CASSSQGALNEKLFF.

Here the CDR3 reads CSASRWDEQFF. Written as DNA, the CDR3 is TGCAGTGCTTCTAGATGGGATGAGCAGTTCTTC. V usage is TRBV20-1 and J usage is TRBJ2-1; no definite D call. The V gene lost 5 bases and the J gene lost 8 bases, with 10 bases spanning the gap. The CDR3 consists of 11 residues. Per germline, CDR1 DFQATT and CDR2 SNEGSKA (reference sequence).

The chain has TRBV28 and TRBJ2-7; D is possibly TRBD1 (5 bases). The CDR3 covers 14 residues. V was clipped by 6 bases and J by 4 bases, with 16 bases between them. Germline V gene data show CDR1 as MDHEN and CDR2 as SYDVKM. Written as DNA, the CDR3 is TGTGCCAGCAGCCGAATCCAGGGAAGGTACGAGCAGTACTTC. It encodes CASSRIQGRYEQYF.

V gene TRBV19 combines with J gene TRBJ2-1; 10 bases map to TRBD2. After removal of 6 bases from V and 1 base from J, the junction contained 3 bases not matched to a gene. The CDR3 is made up of 15 amino acids. Germline V CDR1 and CDR2: LNHDA, SQIVND (reference sequence). CDR3 coding DNA: TGTGCCAGTAGATCTAGCGGGAGATCCTACAATGAGCAGTTCTTC. This sequence encodes CASRSSGRSYNEQFF.

The chain couples TRBV29-1 to TRBJ2-3, with TRBD2 matching 9 bases. V dropped 7 bases and J dropped 2; count of bases not matched to a gene: 7. The CDR3 consists of 14 residues. Per the germline V gene, CDR1 is SQVTM and CDR2 is ANQGSEA. The CDR3 loop is CSATTSGDTDTQYF. As DNA, the CDR3 is TGCAGCGCCACGACTAGCGGTGACACAGATACGCAGTATTTT.

This clone was seen only once. The CDR3: CAITGEGAGYGYTF. In nucleotides, the CDR3 is TGTGCCATCACCGGAGAGGGAGCGGGCTATGGCTACACCTTC. The V and J genes are TRBV10-3 and TRBJ1-2; D is uncertain. CDR1 is ENHRY and CDR2 is SYGVKD in the germline V gene. The CDR3 runs 14 residues. V gave up 7 bases and J gave up 4 bases, with 16 bases separating them.

This chain connects TRBV6-5 to TRBJ2-7; D is undetermined. V dropped 7 bases and J dropped 1 base, with 14 bases sitting between them. The CDR3 loop spans 14 amino acids. Germline V CDR1 and CDR2: MNHEY, SVGAGI. CDR3 sequence reads: CASTPRYTSYEQYF. The CDR3 bases are TGTGCCAGCACCCCGCGGTACACATCCTACGAGCAGTACTTC.

The V gene is TRBV28, the J gene TRBJ1-6, with unresolved D. Germline lookup yields CDR1 MDHEN and CDR2 SYDVKM. The CDR3 length is 14 residues. Trimming stripped 0 bases from V and 5 bases from J, with 5 bases between. Here the CDR3 DNA reads TGTGCCAGCAGTTTATGGGCAAATAATTCACCCCTCCACTTT. Translated, it gives CASSLWANNSPLHF.

The chain carries TRBV15 and TRBJ2-7; D is unresolved. V was trimmed by 0 bases and J by 3 bases, leaving 6 bases between them. CDR1 and CDR2 from the germline V gene are LNHNV and YYDKDF (reference sequence). The CDR3 is 13 amino acids. Here the CDR3 reads CATSRDTSYEQYF. Here the CDR3 DNA reads TGTGCCACCAGCAGAGATACCAGCTACGAGCAGTACTTC.

This clone was detected a few times. Distinct nucleotide sequences in the sample also encode this CDR3. The CDR3 DNA reads as TGTGCCAGCAGCTTAAACAGGAACACTGAAGCTTTCTTT. This gives the protein CASSLNRNTEAFF. This chain uses TRBV7-9 with TRBJ1-1, with D unclear. The germline gives CDR1 SEHNR, CDR2 FQNEAQ (reference sequence). The CDR3 is made up of 13 amino acids. Trimming stripped 2 bases from V and 1 base from J, with 5 bases between. Variable domain in full (rest from reference TRBV7-9 and TRBJ1-1): DTGVSQNPRHKITKRGQNVTFRCDPISEHNRLYWYRQTLGQGPEFLTYFQNEAQLEKSRLLSDRFSAERPKGSFSTLEIQRTEQGDSAMYLCASSLNRNTEAFFGQGTRLTVV.

In DNA form, the CDR3 reads TGTGCCAGCGGTCCGGGGGGTAGCACAGATACGCAGTATTTT. This encodes CASGPGGSTDTQYF. The genes are TRBV7-2 and TRBJ2-3; 7 bases fit TRBD2. V gave up 8 bases and J gave up 0 bases; unmatched junction bases: 5. Germline V CDR1 and CDR2: SGHTA, FQGNSA. The CDR3 extends over 14 amino acids.

This clone was observed a handful of times. The rearrangement uses TRBV4-3 and TRBJ2-2; TRBD2 matches 10 bases. CDR3 length: 16 amino acids. Germline assignment: CDR1 LGHNA and CDR2 YSLEER. The V segment lost 0 bases and the J segment 5 bases; nucleotides outside the gene matches: 3. The CDR3 reads CASSQDLAGETGELFF. In DNA, the CDR3 is TGCGCCAGCAGCCAAGATCTAGCGGGGGAAACCGGGGAGCTGTTTTTT.